This T cell receptor beta chain was captured in a study of shared clonotypes between healthy human individuals. General observations from the study: Although depth was large, rarefaction showed that sequencing of the sorted subsets was incomplete.

The junction had 8 bases not matched to a gene; V was cut back by 2 bases and J by 8 bases. The CDR3 spans 16 residues. The germline gives CDR1 WNHNN, CDR2 SYGVQD (reference sequence). A CD45RA-negative memory subset and a CD45RA+ naive subset were separated from the CD4+ cells. This clone was found once. Its antigen is as yet unknown. Deep-level settings were used for running the assay. Assay used: immunoSEQ multiplex PCR; TCRdb lists only in-frame clones, some missing. This sample has about 1.5 million clones; 98% occur once, and the top ten carry about 0.45%. The sample was naive CD4+ T cells sorted from blood. This sample's subset: CD45RA+ positively selected. This rearrangement joins TRBV10-1 to TRBJ2-1; 11 positions match TRBD2. The TCR sequence derives from a man aged 25-45 years in good health. Written as DNA, the CDR3 is TGCGCCAGCAGTGAGAAAACTAGCGGGAGCTTCTATGAGCAGTTCTTC. Translating it yields CASSEKTSGSFYEQFF.